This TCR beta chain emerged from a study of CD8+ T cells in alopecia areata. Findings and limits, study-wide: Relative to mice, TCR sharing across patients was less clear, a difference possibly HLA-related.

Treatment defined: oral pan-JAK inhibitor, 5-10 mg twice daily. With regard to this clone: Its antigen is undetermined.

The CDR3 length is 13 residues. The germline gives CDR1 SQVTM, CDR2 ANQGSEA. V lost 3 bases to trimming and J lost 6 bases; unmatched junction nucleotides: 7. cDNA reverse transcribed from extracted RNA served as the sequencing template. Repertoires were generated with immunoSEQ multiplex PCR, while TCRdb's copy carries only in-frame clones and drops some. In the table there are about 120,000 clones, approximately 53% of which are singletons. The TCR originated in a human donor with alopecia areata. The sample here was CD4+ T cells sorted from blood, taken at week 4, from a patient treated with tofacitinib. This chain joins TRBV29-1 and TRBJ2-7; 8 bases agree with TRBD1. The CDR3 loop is CSVDQGALREQYF. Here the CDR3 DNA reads TGCAGCGTTGACCAGGGGGCATTACGCGAGCAGTACTTC.